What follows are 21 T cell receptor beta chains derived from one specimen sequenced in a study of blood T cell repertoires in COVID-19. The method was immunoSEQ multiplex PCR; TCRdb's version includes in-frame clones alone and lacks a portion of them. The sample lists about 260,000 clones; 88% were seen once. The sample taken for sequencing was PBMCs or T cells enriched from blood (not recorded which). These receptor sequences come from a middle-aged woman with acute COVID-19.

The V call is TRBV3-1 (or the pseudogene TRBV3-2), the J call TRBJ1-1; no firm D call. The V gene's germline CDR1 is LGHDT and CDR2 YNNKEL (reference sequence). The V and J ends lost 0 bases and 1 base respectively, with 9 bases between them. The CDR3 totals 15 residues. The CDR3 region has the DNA TGTGCCAGCAGCCAAGATCCACAGACGAACACTGAAGCTTTCTTT. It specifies CASSQDPQTNTEAFF.

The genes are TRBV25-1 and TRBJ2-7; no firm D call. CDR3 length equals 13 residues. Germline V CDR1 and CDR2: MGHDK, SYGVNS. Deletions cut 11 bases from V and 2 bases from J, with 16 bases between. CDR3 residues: CAAEKDTTYEQYF. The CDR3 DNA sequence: TGTGCCGCCGAAAAAGACACCACCTACGAGCAGTACTTC.

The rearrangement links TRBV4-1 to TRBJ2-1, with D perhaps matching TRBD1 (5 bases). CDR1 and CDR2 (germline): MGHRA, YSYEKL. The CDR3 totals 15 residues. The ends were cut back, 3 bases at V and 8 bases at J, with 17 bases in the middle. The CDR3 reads CASSQARSKGDEQFF. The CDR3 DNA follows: TGCGCCAGCAGCCAGGCCCGGTCCAAAGGGGATGAGCAGTTCTTC.

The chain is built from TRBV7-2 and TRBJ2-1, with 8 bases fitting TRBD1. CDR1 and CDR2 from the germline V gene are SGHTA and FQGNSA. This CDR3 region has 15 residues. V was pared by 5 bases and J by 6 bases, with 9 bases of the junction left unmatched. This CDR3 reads CASSPPGTGRNEQFF. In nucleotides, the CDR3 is TGTGCCAGCAGCCCTCCCGGGACAGGCCGCAATGAGCAGTTCTTC.

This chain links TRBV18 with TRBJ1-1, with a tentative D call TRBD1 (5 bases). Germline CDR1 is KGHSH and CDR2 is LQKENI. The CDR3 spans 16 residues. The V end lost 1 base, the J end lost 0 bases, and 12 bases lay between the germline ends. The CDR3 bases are TGTGCCAGCTCACCACTTGATACGACAGTGAACACTGAAGCTTTCTTT. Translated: CASSPLDTTVNTEAFF. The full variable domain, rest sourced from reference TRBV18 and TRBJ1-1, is NAGVMQNPRHLVRRRGQEARLRCSPMKGHSHVYWYRQLPEEGLKFMVYLQKENIIDESGMPKERFSAEFPKEGPSILRIQQVVRGDSAAYFCASSPLDTTVNTEAFFGQGTRLTVV.

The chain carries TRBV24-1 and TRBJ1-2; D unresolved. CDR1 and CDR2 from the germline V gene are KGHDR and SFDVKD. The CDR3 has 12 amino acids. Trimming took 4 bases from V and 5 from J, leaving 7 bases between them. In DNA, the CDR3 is TGTGCCACCAGTGAAGGGAGATATGGCTACACCTTC. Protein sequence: CATSEGRYGYTF.

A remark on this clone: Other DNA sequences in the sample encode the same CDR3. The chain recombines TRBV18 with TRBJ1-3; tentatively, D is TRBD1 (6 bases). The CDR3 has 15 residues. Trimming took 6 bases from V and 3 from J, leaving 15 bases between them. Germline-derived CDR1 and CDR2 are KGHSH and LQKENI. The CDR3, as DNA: TGTGCCAGCTCGCCTTCGGACAGCCTTGGAAACACCATATATTTT. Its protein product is CASSPSDSLGNTIYF.

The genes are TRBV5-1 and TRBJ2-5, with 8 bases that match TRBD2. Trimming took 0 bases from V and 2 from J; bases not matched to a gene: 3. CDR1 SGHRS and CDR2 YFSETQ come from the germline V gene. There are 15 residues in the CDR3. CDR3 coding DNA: TGCGCCAGCAGCTTGGCTGTAGCGGGGCAAGAGACCCAGTACTTC. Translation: CASSLAVAGQETQYF.

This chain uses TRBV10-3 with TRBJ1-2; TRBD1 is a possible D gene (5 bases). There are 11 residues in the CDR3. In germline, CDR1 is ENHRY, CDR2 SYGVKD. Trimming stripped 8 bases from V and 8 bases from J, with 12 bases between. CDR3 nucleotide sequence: TGTGCCATCGGAGGGGAACGAGGCTACACCTTC. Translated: CAIGGERGYTF.

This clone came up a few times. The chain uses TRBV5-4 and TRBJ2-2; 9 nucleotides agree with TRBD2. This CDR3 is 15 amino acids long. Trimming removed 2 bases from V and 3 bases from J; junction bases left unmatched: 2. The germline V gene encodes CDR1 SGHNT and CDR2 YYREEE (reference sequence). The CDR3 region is CASSFPSGDTGELFF. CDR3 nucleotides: TGTGCCAGCAGCTTCCCTAGCGGGGACACCGGGGAGCTGTTTTTT.

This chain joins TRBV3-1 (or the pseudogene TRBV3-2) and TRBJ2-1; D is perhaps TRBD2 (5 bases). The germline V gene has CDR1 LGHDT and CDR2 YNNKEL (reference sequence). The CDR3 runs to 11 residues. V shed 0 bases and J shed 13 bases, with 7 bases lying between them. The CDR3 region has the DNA TGTGCCAGCAGCCAAGAGGCGGGTCAGTTCTTC. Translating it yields CASSQEAGQFF.

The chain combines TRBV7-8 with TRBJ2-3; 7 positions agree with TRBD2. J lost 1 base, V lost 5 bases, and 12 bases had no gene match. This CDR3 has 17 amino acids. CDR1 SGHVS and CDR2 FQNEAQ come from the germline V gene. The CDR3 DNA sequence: TGTGCCAGCAGCCCTCGGGGAGGGGCTAGCGGCACAGATACGCAGTATTTT. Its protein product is CASSPRGGASGTDTQYF. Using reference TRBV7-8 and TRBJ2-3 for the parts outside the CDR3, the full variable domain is GAGVSQSPRYKVAKRGQDVALRCDPISGHVSLFWYQQALGQGPEFLTYFQNEAQLDKSGLPSDRFFAERPEGSVSTLKIQRTQQEDSAVYLCASSPRGGASGTDTQYFGPGTRLTVL.

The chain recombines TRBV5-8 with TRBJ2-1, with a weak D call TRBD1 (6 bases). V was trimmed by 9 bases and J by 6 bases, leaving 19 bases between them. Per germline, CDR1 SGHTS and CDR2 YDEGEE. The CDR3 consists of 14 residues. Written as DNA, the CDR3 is TGTGCCAACAAAGCTTGGTTACAGGGCAATGAGCAGTTCTTC. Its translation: CANKAWLQGNEQFF.

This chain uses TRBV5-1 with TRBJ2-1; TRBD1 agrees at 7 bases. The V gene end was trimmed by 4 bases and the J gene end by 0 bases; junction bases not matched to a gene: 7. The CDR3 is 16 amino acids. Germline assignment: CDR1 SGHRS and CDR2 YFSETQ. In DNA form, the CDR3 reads TGCGCCAGCAGCCGGACCGGGACAGCCTCCTACAATGAGCAGTTCTTC. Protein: CASSRTGTASYNEQFF.

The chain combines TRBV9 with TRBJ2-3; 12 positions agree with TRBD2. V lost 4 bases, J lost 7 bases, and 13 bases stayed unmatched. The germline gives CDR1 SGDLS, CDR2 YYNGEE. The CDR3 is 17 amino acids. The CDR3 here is CASSTRWTSGAPYTQYF. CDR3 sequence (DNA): TGTGCCAGCAGCACTCGATGGACTAGCGGGGCTCCGTATACGCAGTATTTT.

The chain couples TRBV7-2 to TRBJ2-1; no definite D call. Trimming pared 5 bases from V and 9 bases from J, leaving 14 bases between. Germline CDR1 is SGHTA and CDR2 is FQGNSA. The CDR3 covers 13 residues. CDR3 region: CASSQLPFGEQFF. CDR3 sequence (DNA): TGTGCCAGCAGCCAACTTCCCTTCGGTGAGCAGTTCTTC.

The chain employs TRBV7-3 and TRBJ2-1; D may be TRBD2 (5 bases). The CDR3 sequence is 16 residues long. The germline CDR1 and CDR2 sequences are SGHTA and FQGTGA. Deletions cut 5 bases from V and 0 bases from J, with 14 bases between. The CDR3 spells CASSPVAGSSYNEQFF. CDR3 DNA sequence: TGTGCCAGCAGCCCTGTCGCGGGTTCCTCCTACAATGAGCAGTTCTTC.

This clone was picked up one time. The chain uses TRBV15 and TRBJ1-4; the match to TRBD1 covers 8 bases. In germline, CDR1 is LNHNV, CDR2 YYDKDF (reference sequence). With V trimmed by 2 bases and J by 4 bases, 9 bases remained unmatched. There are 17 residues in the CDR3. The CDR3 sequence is CATSRPGQGGGNEKLFF. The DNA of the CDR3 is TGTGCCACCAGCAGACCCGGACAGGGCGGCGGTAATGAAAAACTGTTTTTT.

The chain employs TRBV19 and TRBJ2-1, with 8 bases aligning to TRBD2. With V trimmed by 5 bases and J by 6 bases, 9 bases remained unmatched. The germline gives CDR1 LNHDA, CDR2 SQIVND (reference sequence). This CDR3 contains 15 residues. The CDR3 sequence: CASSPRAGVRNEQFF. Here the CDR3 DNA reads TGTGCCAGTAGTCCTAGAGCGGGAGTGCGCAATGAGCAGTTCTTC.

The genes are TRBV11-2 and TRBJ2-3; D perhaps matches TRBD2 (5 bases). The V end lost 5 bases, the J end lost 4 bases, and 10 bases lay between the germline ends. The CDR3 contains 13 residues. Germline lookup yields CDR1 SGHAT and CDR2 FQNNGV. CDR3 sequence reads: CASSAYGADTQYF. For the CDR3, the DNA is TGTGCCAGCAGCGCCTACGGGGCAGATACGCAGTATTTT.

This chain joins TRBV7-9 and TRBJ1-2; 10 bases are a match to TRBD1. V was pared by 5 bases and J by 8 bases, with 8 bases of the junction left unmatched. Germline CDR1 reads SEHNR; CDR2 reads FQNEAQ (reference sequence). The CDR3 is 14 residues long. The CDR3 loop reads CASSPTGTGEGYTF. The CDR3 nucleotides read TGTGCCAGCAGCCCCACCGGGACAGGGGAGGGCTACACCTTC.